The 10 T cell receptor beta chains below were found in one sample sequenced in a study of CD8 T cells in Susac syndrome. Random hexamers served to reverse transcribe about 0.5 to 1 ug RNA. TCRdb passed the immunoSEQ multiplex PCR reads through MiXCR, listing each CDR3 protein once. Of some 170,000 distinct CDR3 sequences listed, about 93% were seen once; the top ten hold approximately 0.099%. Source material: CD4+ T cells from PBMCs. The receptor source for this set is a human donor with Susac syndrome.

This clonotype has a single count. The chain couples TRBV12-3 or TRBV12-4 to TRBJ2-7, with 8 bases that match TRBD2. J gave up 7 bases and V 5 bases, and 4 bases lay outside the gene matches. CDR3 size: 12 residues. The CDR3 protein is CASSPPGGEQYF. The CDR3 DNA follows: TGTGCCAGCAGTCCTCCGGGAGGGGAGCAGTACTTC.

This chain connects TRBV11-3 to TRBJ1-1; D not certain. CDR3 size: 14 residues. Trimming left V 3 bases short and J 5 bases short, with 13 bases between. CDR1 SGHNT and CDR2 YENEEA come from the germline V gene. In nucleotides, the CDR3 is TGTGCCAGCAGCTTTGCAGGAGGTGAGACTGAAGCTTTCTTT. It translates to CASSFAGGETEAFF.

The gene calls are TRBV7-2 and TRBJ1-6; 7 bases match TRBD1. Germline assignment: CDR1 SGHTA and CDR2 FQGNSA. With V trimmed by 2 bases and J by 0 bases, 7 bases remained unmatched. This CDR3 comprises 18 residues. In DNA, the CDR3 is TGTGCCAGCAGCTTAACGGGACAGCTCAGCTCCTATAATTCACCCCTCCACTTT. Its translation is CASSLTGQLSSYNSPLHF.

J is TRBJ1-1 and V is TRBV3-1; D perhaps matches TRBD1 (5 bases). CDR1 LGHDT and CDR2 YNNKEL come from the germline V gene (reference sequence). Trimming cost V 5 bases and J 7 bases, with 23 bases left between them. This CDR3 has 16 residues. CDR3 loop: CASSTRANRDPYEAFF. CDR3 DNA sequence: TGTGCCAGCAGCACGCGAGCCAACCGGGACCCTTATGAAGCTTTCTTT. Together with reference TRBV3-1 and TRBJ1-1, the CDR3 gives the full variable domain: DTAVSQTPKYLVTQMGNDKSIKCEQNLGHDTMYWYKQDSKKFLKIMFSYNNKELIINETVPNRFSPKSPDKAHLNLHINSLELGDSAVYFCASSTRANRDPYEAFFGQGTRLTVV.

The V call is TRBV11-2, the J call TRBJ2-7, with D possibly called TRBD1 or TRBD2 (6 bases each). The CDR3 covers 14 residues. V dropped 8 bases and J dropped 0 bases, with 14 bases sitting between them. Germline loops: CDR1 SGHAT, CDR2 FQNNGV. The CDR3 DNA follows: TGTGCCAGCGAGGGGGGACTTAGCTCCTACGAGCAGTACTTC. Protein: CASEGGLSSYEQYF.

The chain carries TRBV29-1 and TRBJ2-3, with D perhaps TRBD2 (5 bases). Looked up from germline, CDR1 is SQVTM and CDR2 is ANQGSEA. V gave up 5 bases and J gave up 1 base, with 10 bases separating them. The CDR3 is 13 residues long. The CDR3 coding sequence is TGCAGCGTTAGCGGAGTGGGCACAGATACGCAGTATTTT. Translation: CSVSGVGTDTQYF.

The chain is built from TRBV20-1 and TRBJ2-3; no clear D. The V gene's germline CDR1 is DFQATT and CDR2 SNEGSKA (reference sequence). The V and J ends lost 3 bases and 2 bases respectively, with 9 bases between them. The CDR3 covers 13 residues. The DNA for the CDR3 is TGCAGTGCTAGCGTTCCTACCACAGATACGCAGTATTTT. It is translated as CSASVPTTDTQYF.

V usage is TRBV28 and J usage is TRBJ2-7, with D tentatively TRBD1 (5 bases). This CDR3 has 17 residues. Trimming removed 6 bases from V and 2 bases from J, with 23 bases in between. Germline V CDR1 and CDR2: MDHEN, SYDVKM. CDR3 loop: CASSRPQQASRTYEQYF. CDR3 nucleotide sequence: TGTGCCAGCAGCCGGCCACAACAGGCTTCACGAACCTACGAGCAGTACTTC.

The rearrangement links TRBV2 to TRBJ2-3; D gene ambiguous. Germline CDR1 and CDR2: SNHLY and FYNNEI. V was trimmed by 6 bases and J by 0 bases, leaving 10 bases between them. CDR3 size: 14 residues. The CDR3, as DNA: TGTGCCAGCAGGCTATTCGATAGCACAGATACGCAGTATTTT. Protein sequence: CASRLFDSTDTQYF.

The chain uses TRBV29-1 and TRBJ2-3; 8 positions agree with TRBD2. V was clipped by 6 bases and J by 0 bases; unmatched bases: 11. The CDR3 length is 16 residues. In germline, CDR1 is SQVTM, CDR2 ANQGSEA. The CDR3, as DNA: TGCAGCGTGAGGCCCGCAAGCGGGGGAAGCACAGATACGCAGTATTTT. Translated: CSVRPASGGSTDTQYF.